Following are 6 T cell receptor beta chains from one sample sequenced in a study of blood T cell repertoires in COVID-19. This table comes from immunoSEQ multiplex PCR, and its TCRdb copy is limited to in-frame clones, with some not included. The sample has under 150,000 clones; around 86% are singletons. The sample consisted of peripheral blood. These receptors were collected from a woman aged 55-75 years with active or convalescent COVID-19.

This sequence joins TRBV28 and TRBJ1-6; weak D call: TRBD1 (5 bases). The CDR3 runs 17 residues. The germline V gene has CDR1 MDHEN and CDR2 SYDVKM. V was pared by 4 bases and J by 10 bases, with 23 bases between. This CDR3 is CASSWRSGGGSWSPLHF. Here the CDR3 DNA reads TGTGCCAGCAGTTGGCGGAGTGGGGGGGGATCGTGGTCACCCCTCCACTTT. Drawing the rest from reference TRBV28 and TRBJ1-6, the complete variable domain is DVKVTQSSRYLVKRTGEKVFLECVQDMDHENMFWYRQDPGLGLRLIYFSYDVKMKEKGDIPEGYSVSREKKERFSLILESASTNQTSMYLCASSWRSGGGSWSPLHFGNGTRLTVT.

This chain connects TRBV5-1 to TRBJ2-7, with 8 bases that match TRBD1. The trim removed 0 bases at V and 6 bases at J, leaving 5 bases unmatched. Germline lookup yields CDR1 SGHRS and CDR2 YFSETQ. The CDR3 runs to 14 residues. Written as DNA, the CDR3 is TGCGCCAGCAGCTTGGCCTCGGGACAGGTCGAGCAGTACTTC. Its translation is CASSLASGQVEQYF. The full variable domain, in which reference TRBV5-1 and TRBJ2-7 provide the parts outside the CDR3, is KAGVTQTPRYLIKTRGQQVTLSCSPISGHRSVSWYQQTPGQGLQFLFEYFSETQRNKGNFPGRFSGRQFSNSRSEMNVSTLELGDSALYLCASSLASGQVEQYFGPGTRLTVT.

The chain has TRBV5-4 and TRBJ2-3, with 13 bases aligning to TRBD2. The J segment lost 0 bases and the V segment lost 5 bases, leaving 6 bases of the junction unmatched. The length of the CDR3 is 17 residues. CDR1 SGHNT and CDR2 YYREEE come from the germline V gene (reference sequence). CDR3 sequence (DNA): TGTGCCAGCAGTTTCGGACTAGCGGGAGAGAGCACAGATACGCAGTATTTT. Translation gives CASSFGLAGESTDTQYF. Complete variable domain (other parts from reference TRBV5-4 and TRBJ2-3): ETGVTQSPTHLIKTRGQQVTLRCSSQSGHNTVSWYQQALGQGPQFIFQYYREEENGRGNFPPRFSGLQFPNYSSELNVNALELDDSALYLCASSFGLAGESTDTQYFGPGTRLTVL.

The chain recombines TRBV4-1 with TRBJ1-4, with 10 bases lining up with TRBD1. After removal of 0 bases from V and 8 bases from J, the junction contained 3 bases not matched to a gene. The CDR3 is 15 residues long. Germline CDR1 MGHRA, CDR2 YSYEKL. DNA for the CDR3: TGCGCCAGCAGCCAAGAGGACAGGGGGGGGGAAAAACTGTTTTTT. It translates to CASSQEDRGGEKLFF.

The chain links TRBV7-9 to TRBJ2-3, with TRBD2 matching over 16 bases. Germline-derived CDR1 and CDR2 are SEHNR and FQNEAQ (reference sequence). The CDR3 is 19 amino acids. V lost 3 bases, J lost 4 bases, and 10 bases stayed unmatched. The CDR3 nucleotides are TGTGCCAGCAGCTTTACTGGGACTAGCGGGAGGGCCGGTGCAGATACGCAGTATTTT. Translated: CASSFTGTSGRAGADTQYF.

The chain employs TRBV7-2 and TRBJ2-1, with 9 bases identical to TRBD2. This CDR3 region has 16 residues. CDR1 and CDR2 (germline): SGHTA, FQGNSA. V shed 1 base and J 4 bases; nucleotides not matched to a gene: 5. CDR3 residues: CASSLVGTSRYNEQFF. CDR3 DNA sequence: TGTGCCAGCAGCTTAGTTGGGACTAGCAGGTACAATGAGCAGTTCTTC.